Listed below are T cell receptor beta chains from one sample, sequenced in a study of blood T cell repertoires in COVID-19. Method: immunoSEQ multiplex PCR; TCRdb's copy keeps in-frame clones and lacks some. The data contain under 250,000 clones, about four fifths of them seen just once; the ten biggest clones take up approximately 1.8%. Sequencing was performed on peripheral blood. The receptors come from a man younger than 40 who had recovered from COVID-19. The CDR3 runs from the conserved cysteine through the conserved F or W. The order of the fields is D gene, clone size, V gene, J gene, CDR3 DNA, CDR3 protein. D genes are given only for firm matches. Expanded clones get a size class; other rows say once, few or many, or leave the size out.

>TRBD1|-|TRBV10-3|TRBJ2-1
TGTGCCATCAGGTTGGCAGGGGGCGGGTACAATGAGCAGTTCTTC
CAIRLAGGGYNEQFF
>-|-|TRBV7-9|TRBJ1-4
TGTGCCAGCAGCCCCACTGCGGGCTACGGTGAAAAACTGTTTTTT
CASSPTAGYGEKLFF
>TRBD1|-|TRBV2|TRBJ2-7
TGTGCCAGCAGTGCCGACAGGGAAAGATCCTACGAGCAGTACTTC
CASSADRERSYEQYF
>TRBD1|-|TRBV4-1|TRBJ1-6
TGCGCCAGCAGCCGAGGGACAGGGAGGCGTAATTCACCCCTCCACTTT
CASSRGTGRRNSPLHF
>-|once|TRBV3-1/TRBV3-2|TRBJ2-1
TGTGCCAGCAGCCCTAAACCAGGGGCCCACAATGAGCAGTTCTTC
CASSPKPGAHNEQFF
>-|-|TRBV27|TRBJ1-6
TGTGCCAGCACCCCGGACAAGAATTCACCCCTCCACTTT
CASTPDKNSPLHF
>-|once|TRBV6-5|TRBJ1-4
TGTGCCAGCAGTTCTCGACAGAATAATGAAAAACTGTTTTTT
CASSSRQNNEKLFF
>-|-|TRBV7-2|TRBJ1-3
TGTGCCAGCAGCTTTAGAATGCGGGGGTCTGGAAACACCATATATTTT
CASSFRMRGSGNTIYF
>-|-|TRBV14|TRBJ2-7
TGTGCCAGCAGCCAAGGGTTGTTAAACGGTGGTTACGAGCAGTACTTC
CASSQGLLNGGYEQYF
>TRBD2|-|TRBV5-8|TRBJ2-5
TGTGCCAGCAGTCGTACTAGCGGGGGACAGGGAGAGACCCAGTACTTC
CASSRTSGGQGETQYF
>-|-|TRBV19|TRBJ1-1
TGTGCCAGTAGTATCGCGAGCACTGAAGCTTTCTTT
CASSIASTEAFF
>TRBD2|-|TRBV4-2|TRBJ2-3
TGTGCCAGCAGCCAGGCAGCGGCTAGCGGTGCAGATACGCAGTATTTT
CASSQAAASGADTQYF
>-|-|TRBV7-9|TRBJ2-7
TGTGCCAGCAGCTCGGACGTCGGGGGGCTCTACGAGCAGTACTTC
CASSSDVGGLYEQYF
>TRBD1|-|TRBV6-5|TRBJ2-5
TGTGCCAGCAGCAGGGGGGACAGGGATAGGGAGACCCAGTACTTC
CASSRGDRDRETQYF
>TRBD1|-|TRBV3-1/TRBV3-2|TRBJ2-2
TGTGCCAGCAGCCGACAGGGGGCGTACACCGGGGAGCTGTTTTTT
CASSRQGAYTGELFF
>TRBD1|-|TRBV2|TRBJ1-3
TGTGCCAGCAGTGAAGTCGTTACAGGGGTTGGAAACACCATATATTTT
CASSEVVTGVGNTIYF
>-|-|TRBV10-3|TRBJ2-7
TGTGCCATCAGTGAGTCGATGAGTTTCCGGGGCGAGCAGTACTTC
CAISESMSFRGEQYF
>TRBD1|-|TRBV5-4|TRBJ1-4
TGTGCCAGCAGCTTAGCCGGGACAGGGGATGAAAAACTGTTTTTT
CASSLAGTGDEKLFF
>TRBD1|-|TRBV11-1|TRBJ1-2
TGTGCCAGCAGCCCTAGAGGGTTCAGGGGGCATGGCTACACCTTC
CASSPRGFRGHGYTF
>-|-|TRBV5-1|TRBJ1-2
TGCGCCAGCAGCTTGAGCGGGTTATCATCCGGCTACACCTTC
CASSLSGLSSGYTF
>-|-|TRBV12-5|TRBJ1-1
TGTGCTAGTGGTTTGGTTTATTTGGAAGCTTTCTTT
CASGLVYLEAFF
>-|once|TRBV7-9|TRBJ2-5
TGTGCCAGCAGCTTTCAGACTAGCCAAGAGACCCAGTACTTC
CASSFQTSQETQYF
>-|few|TRBV7-8|TRBJ2-2
TGTGCCAGCAGCTTAGCGAGGGTCACCCGGGGGAGGAACACCGGGGAGCTGTTTTTT
CASSLARVTRGRNTGELFF
>TRBD1|once|TRBV10-1|TRBJ2-5
TGCGCCAGCAGTGAGTCGGTGCGGGGGACAGGGAAAGAGACCCAGTACTTC
CASSESVRGTGKETQYF
>-|-|TRBV4-1|TRBJ1-5
TGCGCCAGCAGCCAAGGCGGAAGGAATCAGCCCCAGCATTTT
CASSQGGRNQPQHF
>-|-|TRBV6-5|TRBJ1-4
TGTGCCAGCAGTTGGGGGAGGGACTCTAATGAAAAACTGTTTTTT
CASSWGRDSNEKLFF
>TRBD1|-|TRBV7-9|TRBJ2-1
TGTGCCAGCTCTCGGTTCCTCGGGACAGCGAAAAATGAGCAGTTCTTC
CASSRFLGTAKNEQFF
>TRBD1|-|TRBV5-5|TRBJ1-1
TGTGCCAGCAGCTGGTCAGGGGGGAAGAACACTGAAGCTTTCTTT
CASSWSGGKNTEAFF
>-|-|TRBV12-3/TRBV12-4|TRBJ1-2
TGTGCCAGCAGTCCCCGGACGGAGCGGGGCTACACCTTC
CASSPRTERGYTF
>-|few|TRBV27|TRBJ1-1
TGTGCCAGCAGTTTGAGTTACGGTACTGAAGCTTTCTTT
CASSLSYGTEAFF
>-|once|TRBV4-2|TRBJ1-5
TGTGCCAGCAGCCAAGTACAGCTAAATCAGCCCCAGCATTTT
CASSQVQLNQPQHF
>-|once|TRBV19|TRBJ1-2
TGTGCCAGTAGTCAATCGGTGGCAGGGCTGGTCTATGGCTACACCTTC
CASSQSVAGLVYGYTF
>-|-|TRBV7-9|TRBJ1-1
TGTGCCAGCAGCCCTCAGGGGACTGAAGCTTTCTTT
CASSPQGTEAFF
>-|-|TRBV2|TRBJ2-1
TGTGCCACCTACCCGGCCCGGGGGATGAGGTTCGATGAGCAGTTCTTC
CATYPARGMRFDEQFF
>TRBD2|-|TRBV19|TRBJ2-5
TGTGCCAGTAGTATAGATCTCGGGGGAGGGAGGGAGACCCAGTACTTC
CASSIDLGGGRETQYF
>-|-|TRBV19|TRBJ2-5
TGTGCCAGTAGTATCAGGGTCGAGTACCAAGAGACCCAGTACTTC
CASSIRVEYQETQYF
>TRBD2|-|TRBV4-1|TRBJ2-1
TGCGCCAGCAGCCAAGAAGCCAGCGGGGGGGCGGGTGAGCAGTTCTTC
CASSQEASGGAGEQFF
>-|once|TRBV10-1|TRBJ2-3
TGCGCCAGCAGCGCCCCCGGGATGTACACAGATACGCAGTATTTT
CASSAPGMYTDTQYF
>-|-|TRBV7-9|TRBJ1-6
TGTGCCAGCAGCTTAGCCAGGTCGGTGGGTAATTCACCCCTCCACTTT
CASSLARSVGNSPLHF
>TRBD2|-|TRBV24-1|TRBJ2-1
TGTGCCACCAGTGATTCCTCCGGGACTAGCGGGAGGAACTCCTACAATGAGCAGTTCTTC
CATSDSSGTSGRNSYNEQFF
>TRBD1|few|TRBV6-1|TRBJ1-5
TGTGCCAGCAGTGAAGCCCGAACAGGGGGCGTCGGTCAGCCCCAGCATTTT
CASSEARTGGVGQPQHF
>TRBD1|-|TRBV2|TRBJ1-2
TGTGCCAGCAGGGACGGGACAGGGGACGGCTACACCTTC
CASRDGTGDGYTF
>-|once|TRBV11-3|TRBJ1-1
TGTGCCAGCAGTTCCGGACAGTACACTGAAGCTTTCTTT
CASSSGQYTEAFF
>TRBD1|-|TRBV28|TRBJ1-5
TGTGCCAGCGGAGTAACACAGGGGGCCCAGCCCCAGCATTTT
CASGVTQGAQPQHF
>TRBD1|-|TRBV18|TRBJ2-5
TGTGCCAGCTCACCCCGGACAGGGGGCTTGGAGACCCAGTACTTC
CASSPRTGGLETQYF